This TCR beta chain was identified in a study of shared clonotypes between healthy human individuals. Study results and limitations: Naive CD4 clonotype sharing across a few donors was approximately 5%.

Per the germline V gene, CDR1 is LNHDA and CDR2 is SQIVND (reference sequence). The CDR3 covers 13 residues. The germline V and J ends were trimmed by 6 bases and 4 bases, with 10 bases remaining between them. From CD4+ cells came CD45RA+ naive and CD45RA-negative memory subsets. With respect to this clone: Its antigen is as yet unknown.

Data came from immunoSEQ multiplex PCR; TCRdb stores just in-frame clones and leaves some out. The sample has about 2.3 million clones; about nine tenths are singletons. The V gene is TRBV19, the J gene TRBJ1-5; D might be TRBD1 (5 bases). This TCR was sampled from a man younger than 30 in good health. Some clones in this sample may be carry-over from other donors' samples. Sequencing was carried out using naive CD4+ T cells from PBMCs. Subset meaning: CD45RA+ positively selected. The CDR3 here is CASSPRGNQPQHF. The CDR3 bases are TGTGCCAGTAGCCCCCGGGGGAATCAGCCCCAGCATTTT.